This entry lists 32 T cell receptor beta chains sequenced from one sample in a study of T cell responses to AZD1222 COVID-19 vaccine. Produced via immunoSEQ multiplex PCR; TCRdb's table is partial and in-frame only. Seen here are some 120,000 clones, around 85% observed once, and the top ten hold roughly 9.1%. Sample: peripheral blood, taken on day 0 of AZD1222 vaccination. Every receptor here comes from an adult in good health.

This rearrangement joins TRBV29-1 to TRBJ2-7; tentatively, D is TRBD2 (6 bases). Trimming shortened V by 4 bases and J by 7 bases, and 11 bases separated the two germline ends. The CDR3 consists of 11 residues. Germline CDR1 is SQVTM and CDR2 is ANQGSEA. CDR3 coding DNA: TGCAGCGTTGTTAGCGGTACGGAGCAGTACTTC. This sequence encodes CSVVSGTEQYF.

The chain combines TRBV7-9 with TRBJ2-7; the D is unclear. Germline-derived CDR1 and CDR2 are SEHNR and FQNEAQ (reference sequence). This CDR3 contains 11 residues. The V end lost 5 bases, the J end lost 11 bases, and 13 bases lay between the germline ends. CDR3 region: CASSPAFEKYF. The CDR3 DNA is TGTGCCAGCAGCCCCGCTTTTGAAAAGTACTTC.

The chain carries TRBV30 and TRBJ2-5; D gene ambiguous. Per germline, CDR1 GTSNPN and CDR2 SVGIG (reference sequence). The CDR3 consists of 11 residues. The ends were cut back, 0 bases at V and 5 bases at J, with 4 bases in the middle. CDR3 DNA: TGTGCCTGGAGTGTGGACGAGACCCAGTACTTC. Translation gives CAWSVDETQYF.

This chain links TRBV3-1 (or the pseudogene TRBV3-2) with TRBJ2-3; D unresolved. Trimming left V 1 base short and J 2 bases short, with 7 bases between. This CDR3 has 14 residues. Per the germline V gene, CDR1 is LGHDT and CDR2 is YNNKEL (reference sequence). The chain's CDR3 is CASSQGQFTDTQYF. DNA for the CDR3: TGTGCCAGCAGCCAAGGCCAGTTCACAGATACGCAGTATTTT.

This clone was detected only a few times. The chain has TRBV7-6 and TRBJ1-3; D is unclear. Germline V gives CDR1 SGHVS, CDR2 FNYEAQ. Trimming cost V 4 bases and J 0 bases, with 10 bases left between them. This CDR3 comprises 15 residues. In DNA form, the CDR3 reads TGTGCCAGCAGCTCCCCCCGAGCCTCTGGAAACACCATATATTTT. Translated, it gives CASSSPRASGNTIYF.

The V gene is TRBV28, the J gene TRBJ2-7; D gene ambiguous. The germline V gene has CDR1 MDHEN and CDR2 SYDVKM. The CDR3 is made up of 13 amino acids. The germline V and J ends were trimmed by 6 bases and 0 bases, with 9 bases remaining between them. Here the CDR3 reads CASRTYSSYEQYF. The CDR3 nucleotides are TGTGCCAGCAGGACCTACAGCTCCTACGAGCAGTACTTC.

The gene calls are TRBV5-1 and TRBJ1-1; no clear D. Per the germline V gene, CDR1 is SGHRS and CDR2 is YFSETQ. CDR3 length equals 15 residues. Trimming took 0 bases from V and 0 from J, leaving 9 bases between them. The CDR3 sequence: CASSLEMAVNTEAFF. For the CDR3, the DNA is TGCGCCAGCAGCTTGGAAATGGCGGTGAACACTGAAGCTTTCTTT.

The rearrangement uses TRBV6-5 and TRBJ2-2; D might be TRBD2 (6 bases). CDR3 length: 16 residues. The germline V gene encodes CDR1 MNHEY and CDR2 SVGAGI. V lost 2 bases and J lost 4, with 14 bases in between. In DNA, the CDR3 is TGTGCCAGCAGTTACGCGGACTACCCGAGCACCGGGGAGCTGTTTTTT. Its translation is CASSYADYPSTGELFF.

V usage is TRBV19 and J usage is TRBJ1-2; D remains ambiguous. The CDR3 loop spans 13 amino acids. Germline loops: CDR1 LNHDA, CDR2 SQIVND (reference sequence). V lost 5 bases and J 4 bases, leaving 11 bases between the germline ends. For the CDR3, the DNA is TGTGCCAGTAGTCCGAGCCTAGTCTATGGCTACACCTTC. It is translated as CASSPSLVYGYTF. Filled out from reference TRBV19 and TRBJ1-2, the complete variable domain reads DGGITQSPKYLFRKEGQNVTLSCEQNLNHDAMYWYRQDPGQGLRLIYYSQIVNDFQKGDIAEGYSVSREKKESFPLTVTSAQKNPTAFYLCASSPSLVYGYTFGSGTRLTVV.

The rearrangement links TRBV6-1 to TRBJ1-6; tentative D call: TRBD1 (5 bases). V gave up 4 bases and J gave up 9 bases, with 19 bases separating them. The CDR3 totals 16 residues. The germline gives CDR1 MNHNS, CDR2 SASEGT. This CDR3 reads CASSAPPVGHVSPLHF. DNA of the CDR3: TGTGCCAGCAGTGCACCCCCGGTAGGACATGTTTCACCCCTCCACTTT.

A few counts support this clone. One end of the junction varies from germline; a read error may be responsible. The chain carries TRBV11-1 and TRBJ2-5; TRBD2 aligns across 13 bases. This CDR3 has 17 residues. Per germline, CDR1 SGHAT and CDR2 FQDESV (reference sequence). The CDR3 reads CASSVAFGTSGVETQYF. CDR3 in DNA: TGTGCCAGCAGCGTAGCCTTTGGGACTAGCGGGGTAGAGACCCAGTACTTC.

This chain uses TRBV29-1 with TRBJ2-5; perhaps TRBD1 as D (5 bases). Trimming cost V 4 bases and J 5 bases, with 14 bases left between them. CDR1 and CDR2 from the germline V gene are SQVTM and ANQGSEA. The CDR3 is made up of 13 amino acids. The CDR3 spells CSVVQGNLETQYF. CDR3 coding DNA: TGCAGCGTTGTTCAGGGTAATCTGGAGACCCAGTACTTC.

To note about this clone: This sample also contains other DNA sequences that code for the same CDR3. This chain links TRBV2 with TRBJ1-2, with 10 bases fitting TRBD1. In germline, CDR1 is SNHLY, CDR2 FYNNEI. The V gene end was trimmed by 5 bases and the J gene end by 1 base; junction bases not matched to a gene: 1. This CDR3 region has 14 residues. The CDR3 DNA sequence: TGTGCCAGCAGTTGGACAGGGGGTAACTATGGCTACACCTTC. Amino acid sequence: CASSWTGGNYGYTF. Full variable domain (missing parts from reference TRBV2 and TRBJ1-2): EPEVTQTPSHQVTQMGQEVILRCVPISNHLYFYWYRQILGQKVEFLVSFYNNEISEKSEIFDDQFSVERPDGSNFTLKIRSTKLEDSAMYFCASSWTGGNYGYTFGSGTRLTVV.

The rearrangement uses TRBV7-3 and TRBJ1-4; 9 bases are shared with TRBD1. V lost 5 bases, J lost 4 bases, and 5 bases stayed unmatched. This CDR3 is 15 amino acids long. The V gene's germline CDR1 is SGHTA and CDR2 FQGTGA. This CDR3 is CASSPTGGINEKLFF. The DNA of the CDR3 is TGTGCCAGCAGCCCGACAGGGGGAATTAATGAAAAACTGTTTTTT.

In its sample, this clone was seen once. This chain joins TRBV2 and TRBJ1-5; D gene uncertain. V shed 4 bases and J shed 0 bases, with 7 bases lying between them. This CDR3 comprises 14 residues. Germline loops: CDR1 SNHLY, CDR2 FYNNEI. CDR3 in DNA: TGTGCCAGCAGTGGAGACTATAGCAATCAGCCCCAGCATTTT. Its protein product is CASSGDYSNQPQHF.

This clone showed up just once. This chain links TRBV6-6 with TRBJ1-1; D not resolved. CDR1 is MNHNY, CDR2 SVGAGI, per germline (reference sequence). The CDR3 loop spans 13 amino acids. V lost 4 bases and J 3 bases, leaving 9 bases between the germline ends. CDR3 residues: CASSWAADTEAFF. CDR3 DNA sequence: TGTGCCAGCAGTTGGGCAGCCGACACTGAAGCTTTCTTT.

The rearrangement joins TRBV7-2 to TRBJ1-5; 7 bases match TRBD1. The V and J ends lost 4 bases and 3 bases, in that order; junction bases with no gene match: 3. The CDR3 loop spans 14 amino acids. CDR1 and CDR2 (germline): SGHTA, FQGNSA. CDR3 nucleotide sequence: TGTGCCAGCAGCTCGGGACAGCCCAATCAGCCCCAGCATTTT. It yields the protein CASSSGQPNQPQHF.

The V call is TRBV5-1, the J call TRBJ1-4, with D possibly matching TRBD1 (6 bases). The CDR3 runs to 15 residues. Trimming left V 3 bases short and J 5 bases short, with 14 bases between. Germline V gene data show CDR1 as SGHRS and CDR2 as YFSETQ. Here the CDR3 reads CASSSQGSGNEKLFF. The DNA of the CDR3 is TGCGCCAGCAGCTCGCAGGGGTCGGGAAATGAAAAACTGTTTTTT.

The J gene is TRBJ2-7, the V gene TRBV4-2, with 7 bases that match TRBD2. The V segment lost 0 bases and the J segment 3 bases; nucleotides outside the gene matches: 8. CDR1 and CDR2 (germline): LGHNA, YNFKEQ. The CDR3 spans 16 residues. CDR3 residues: CASSQEARAGHYEQYF. The DNA of the CDR3 is TGTGCCAGCAGCCAAGAGGCACGAGCGGGGCACTACGAGCAGTACTTC.

The gene calls are TRBV27 and TRBJ1-1; 7 positions agree with TRBD1. The CDR3 extends over 13 amino acids. Germline V gene data show CDR1 as MNHEY and CDR2 as SMNVEV (reference sequence). With 4 bases clipped from V and 8 bases from J, the junction kept 7 bases outside the gene matches. The CDR3 protein is CASSSEQGLEAFF. CDR3 coding DNA: TGTGCCAGCAGTTCCGAACAGGGGCTCGAAGCTTTCTTT.

CDR3 loop: CASSEESSGSYEQYF. In DNA, the CDR3 is TGTGCCAGCAGTGAAGAGTCTAGCGGGAGCTACGAGCAGTACTTC. This rearrangement joins TRBV6-1 to TRBJ2-7; 10 nucleotides align to TRBD2. Germline V CDR1 and CDR2: MNHNS, SASEGT. The V segment lost 1 base and the J segment 3 bases; nucleotides outside the gene matches: 3. The CDR3 sequence is 15 residues long.

The chain uses TRBV4-1 and TRBJ2-3, with 13 nucleotides matching TRBD2. The V gene's germline CDR1 is MGHRA and CDR2 YSYEKL. After removal of 0 bases from V and 0 bases from J, the junction contained 6 bases not matched to a gene. This CDR3 is built from 19 residues. The CDR3 region has the DNA TGCGCCAGCAGCCAAGATTTGTGGGGACTAGCGGGGAGCACAGATACGCAGTATTTT. It codes for CASSQDLWGLAGSTDTQYF.

The chain recombines TRBV4-1 with TRBJ1-2; D perhaps matches TRBD1 (6 bases). From germline, CDR1 is MGHRA and CDR2 YSYEKL. This CDR3 contains 18 residues. V lost 0 bases and J lost 7, with 24 bases in between. The CDR3 DNA reads TGCGCCAGCAGCCAAGATCGGGCCGATCCCGGGACACTTCCTGGCTACACCTTC. Amino acids: CASSQDRADPGTLPGYTF.

Only a few counts were recorded for this clone. The chain combines TRBV10-3 with TRBJ1-3; D uncertain. CDR1 is ENHRY, CDR2 SYGVKD, per germline. V shed 0 bases and J shed 3 bases, with 0 bases lying between them. This CDR3 is built from 12 residues. CDR3 DNA: TGTGCCATCAGTGAGTCTGGAAACACCATATATTTT. It encodes CAISESGNTIYF.

The genes are TRBV30 and TRBJ1-3, with D maybe TRBD1 (5 bases). Germline V lookup: CDR1 GTSNPN, CDR2 SVGIG (reference sequence). The V end was cut by 4 bases, the J end by 0 bases, with 10 bases between. The CDR3 spans 14 residues. This chain's CDR3 is CAWTPTASGNTIYF. Written as DNA, the CDR3 is TGTGCCTGGACCCCGACAGCCTCTGGAAACACCATATATTTT. Filled out from reference TRBV30 and TRBJ1-3, the complete variable domain reads SQTIHQWPATLVQPVGSPLSLECTVEGTSNPNLYWYRQAAGRGLQLLFYSVGIGQISSEVPQNLSASRPQDRQFILSSKKLLLSDSGFYLCAWTPTASGNTIYFGEGSWLTVV.

The chain has TRBV7-6 and TRBJ1-1; TRBD1 is a possible D gene (5 bases). The germline V gene encodes CDR1 SGHVS and CDR2 FNYEAQ. This CDR3 contains 14 residues. Trimming removed 5 bases from V and 0 bases from J, with 10 bases in between. The CDR3: CASSATVMNTEAFF. The CDR3 DNA sequence: TGTGCCAGCAGCGCGACAGTAATGAACACTGAAGCTTTCTTT.

This clone came up a few times. The rearrangement joins TRBV6-5 to TRBJ1-2, with D tentatively TRBD1 (5 bases). CDR3 length equals 15 residues. Trimming stripped 6 bases from V and 3 bases from J, with 17 bases between. From germline, CDR1 is MNHEY and CDR2 SVGAGI. CDR3 protein: CASRDRDLSYYGYTF. In DNA, the CDR3 is TGTGCCAGCAGGGACCGGGACTTATCATACTATGGCTACACCTTC.

This rearrangement joins TRBV14 to TRBJ1-6; TRBD1 matches 9 bases. The ends lost 2 bases at V and 8 bases at J; junction bases unmatched: 10. Germline V gene sequence: CDR1 SGHDN, CDR2 FVKESK. CDR3 length equals 17 residues. CDR3 nucleotides: TGTGCCAGCAGCCAATTTATTCCCCGGGACAGGGATTCACCCCTCCACTTT. This encodes CASSQFIPRDRDSPLHF.

The gene calls are TRBV5-4 and TRBJ1-2; 8 bases agree with TRBD1. Germline CDR1 is SGHNT and CDR2 is YYREEE (reference sequence). This CDR3 is built from 13 residues. V lost 3 bases, J lost 8 bases, and 6 bases stayed unmatched. The CDR3 reads CASSSWTGSGYTF. The CDR3 DNA is TGTGCCAGCAGCTCCTGGACAGGGAGCGGCTACACCTTC.

The gene calls are TRBV9 and TRBJ2-3, with 16 bases that match TRBD2. The CDR3 is 17 amino acids. Per the germline V gene, CDR1 is SGDLS and CDR2 is YYNGEE. V lost 2 bases, J lost 3 bases, and 3 bases stayed unmatched. The CDR3 DNA follows: TGTGCCAGCAGCGTGGGACTAGCGGGGGGGTTGACAGATACGCAGTATTTT. Encoded protein: CASSVGLAGGLTDTQYF.

The chain carries TRBV10-2 and TRBJ1-3; tentative D call: TRBD1 (5 bases). Trimming pared 6 bases from V and 1 base from J, leaving 10 bases between. Per germline, CDR1 WSHSY and CDR2 SAAADI. The CDR3 contains 14 residues. CDR3 in amino acids: CASRDSGSGNTIYF. The CDR3 nucleotides are TGCGCCAGCAGAGACTCAGGGTCTGGAAACACCATATATTTT.

The gene calls are TRBV28 and TRBJ1-2; 7 positions match TRBD1. Unmatched junction bases numbered 15, after V lost 5 bases and J lost 0 bases. CDR3 size: 18 residues. The germline V gene encodes CDR1 MDHEN and CDR2 SYDVKM. The CDR3 DNA reads TGTGCCAGCAGTCTTTTATTCGGACAGGAGTTAGCTAACTATGGCTACACCTTC. It codes for CASSLLFGQELANYGYTF.